Each of the 32 T cell receptor beta chains below was sequenced from the same sample in a study of STAT5B mutations in CD4+ large granular lymphocyte leukemia. Using immunoSEQ multiplex PCR, the repertoire was profiled, and TCRdb retains in-frame clones only, with some absent. Found here are about 35,000 clones, about 76% of them singletons; the top ten hold 2% to 3%. The sequenced material came from CD4+ T cells from blood buffy coats. The source is a human donor in good health.

This chain joins TRBV5-1 and TRBJ1-5; D unresolved. The CDR3 is 12 residues long. The V end lost 0 bases, the J end lost 6 bases, and 4 bases lay between the germline ends. Germline V gives CDR1 SGHRS, CDR2 YFSETQ. The CDR3 DNA reads as TGCGCCAGCAGCTTGGAAGGTCAGCCCCAGCATTTT. It specifies CASSLEGQPQHF.

This chain links TRBV6-1 with TRBJ2-1; 12 nucleotides match TRBD2. The V gene's germline CDR1 is MNHNS and CDR2 SASEGT. This CDR3 comprises 15 residues. The junction had 5 bases not matched to a gene; V was cut back by 4 bases and J by 7 bases. This CDR3 is CASSGGLAGLNEQFF. DNA of the CDR3: TGTGCCAGCAGTGGAGGACTAGCGGGATTAAATGAGCAGTTCTTC.

V gene TRBV30 combines with J gene TRBJ2-1; weak D call: TRBD1 (8 bases). V was cut by 5 bases and J by 8 bases, with 13 bases left in between. Germline CDR1 is GTSNPN and CDR2 is SVGIG (reference sequence). This CDR3 comprises 12 residues. The CDR3 DNA reads TGTGCCTGGGGACAGGGAGGGTATGAGCAGTTCTTC. Protein sequence: CAWGQGGYEQFF.

The chain has TRBV2 and TRBJ1-5; D perhaps matches TRBD1 (6 bases). Trimming removed 9 bases at V and 4 bases at J, with 16 bases between. The germline V gene has CDR1 SNHLY and CDR2 FYNNEI. The CDR3 has 14 amino acids. CDR3 DNA sequence: TGTGCCAGATCATTGGACAGCTATAATCAGCCCCAGCATTTT. This translates into CARSLDSYNQPQHF.

The chain combines TRBV11-3 with TRBJ1-2, with no clear D. This CDR3 comprises 12 residues. CDR1 SGHNT and CDR2 YENEEA come from the germline V gene. The V end lost 8 bases, the J end lost 4 bases, and 11 bases lay between the germline ends. This chain's CDR3 is CASWWPGYGYTF. CDR3 in DNA: TGTGCCAGCTGGTGGCCTGGCTATGGCTACACCTTC. Drawing the rest from reference TRBV11-3 and TRBJ1-2, the complete variable domain is EAGVVQSPRYKIIEKKQPVAFWCNPISGHNTLYWYLQNLGQGPELLIRYENEEAVDDSQLPKDRFSAERLKGVDSTLKIQPAELGDSAVYLCASWWPGYGYTFGSGTRLTVV.

V is TRBV6-6 and J is TRBJ1-1; a possible D gene is TRBD1 (5 bases). The CDR3 has 15 residues. Germline CDR1 reads MNHNY; CDR2 reads SVGAGI (reference sequence). Trimming took 6 bases from V and 0 from J, leaving 14 bases between them. CDR3 sequence: CASRQRQPMNTEAFF. The CDR3, as DNA: TGTGCCAGCAGACAGAGACAGCCCATGAACACTGAAGCTTTCTTT.

This chain links TRBV18 with TRBJ1-3, with D possibly TRBD1 on 5 matching bases. This CDR3 region has 15 residues. With 3 bases removed from V and 2 bases from J, the gap between germline ends came to 11 bases. Germline V gene lookup returns CDR1 KGHSH and CDR2 LQKENI. The CDR3 DNA sequence: TGTGCCAGCTCACCCGGGGCGCGGGCTGGAAACACCATATATTTT. Translation gives CASSPGARAGNTIYF.

The chain recombines TRBV5-1 with TRBJ1-2; maybe TRBD1 (6 bases). The CDR3 has 15 residues. V gave up 0 bases and J gave up 8 bases, with 17 bases separating them. The germline V gene has CDR1 SGHRS and CDR2 YFSETQ. CDR3 sequence: CASSLGGEQGFGYTF. CDR3 DNA sequence: TGCGCCAGCAGCTTGGGCGGGGAACAGGGATTCGGCTACACCTTC.

CDR3 DNA sequence: TGTGCCAGCAGCGTAGACCCGGGGAACACAGATACGCAGTATTTT. Protein sequence: CASSVDPGNTDTQYF. The chain is built from TRBV9 and TRBJ2-3, with D maybe TRBD2 (5 bases). V lost 0 bases and J lost 2, with 10 bases in between. In germline, CDR1 is SGDLS, CDR2 YYNGEE. CDR3 length: 15 residues.

The V gene is TRBV29-1, the J gene TRBJ2-5; a possible D gene is TRBD1 (5 bases). V was trimmed by 7 bases and J by 2 bases, leaving 8 bases between them. CDR3 length equals 11 residues. Germline CDR1 SQVTM, CDR2 ANQGSEA. CDR3 in DNA: TGCAGCGCCAGGGTTCAAGAGACCCAGTACTTC. Its protein product is CSARVQETQYF.

V gene TRBV7-8 combines with J gene TRBJ1-3; D not certain. Germline CDR1 SGHVS, CDR2 FQNEAQ. V lost 0 bases and J 4 bases, leaving 7 bases between the germline ends. The CDR3 covers 14 residues. This chain's CDR3 is CASSLAREGNTIYF. The CDR3 DNA reads as TGTGCCAGCAGCTTAGCGCGGGAAGGAAACACCATATATTTT.

This clone was seen a handful of times. This sequence joins TRBV6-5 and TRBJ1-4; TRBD1 matches at 8 bases. This CDR3 comprises 14 residues. The junction had 7 bases not matched to a gene; V was cut back by 8 bases and J by 5 bases. Germline V gene sequence: CDR1 MNHEY, CDR2 SVGAGI. In DNA form, the CDR3 reads TGTGCCAGCCAGGGGCGGACAGGGAATGAAAAACTGTTTTTT. It specifies CASQGRTGNEKLFF.

The V gene is TRBV5-1, the J gene TRBJ2-7, with 7 bases fitting TRBD1. This CDR3 has 14 amino acids. CDR1 and CDR2 from the germline V gene are SGHRS and YFSETQ. Germline trimming cut 4 bases from V and 2 bases from J; bases unmatched to any gene: 6. The CDR3 DNA reads TGCGCCAGCAGCCCGCGACAGGGCCCCTACGAGCAGTACTTC. This sequence encodes CASSPRQGPYEQYF.

This sequence joins TRBV18 and TRBJ1-2; 7 positions agree with TRBD1. Trimming cost V 6 bases and J 8 bases; bases outside gene matches: 9. The CDR3 is made up of 13 amino acids. Per the germline V gene, CDR1 is KGHSH and CDR2 is LQKENI. The CDR3 spells CASSLDEGQGYTF. DNA of the CDR3: TGTGCCAGCTCGCTCGACGAGGGACAGGGCTACACCTTC.

This sequence joins TRBV19 and TRBJ2-1; 9 positions match TRBD2. The V gene's germline CDR1 is LNHDA and CDR2 SQIVND (reference sequence). The CDR3 length is 13 residues. Trimming took 2 bases from V and 8 from J; bases not matched to a gene: 1. Here the CDR3 reads CASSILAGHEQFF. For the CDR3, the DNA is TGTGCCAGTAGTATACTAGCGGGGCATGAGCAGTTCTTC.

V gene TRBV29-1 combines with J gene TRBJ1-2; no firm D call. Trimming cost V 7 bases and J 5 bases, with 23 bases left between them. The CDR3 length is 15 residues. Germline loops: CDR1 SQVTM, CDR2 ANQGSEA. CDR3 sequence (DNA): TGCAGCGGGGAACCGGGTCTGGATAACCTTTATGGCTACACCTTC. Amino acids: CSGEPGLDNLYGYTF.

The gene calls are TRBV5-1 and TRBJ2-7, with 12 bases lining up with TRBD1. The CDR3 has 19 residues. The junction had 13 bases not matched to a gene; V was cut back by 0 bases and J by 3 bases. Per the germline V gene, CDR1 is SGHRS and CDR2 is YFSETQ. The CDR3 is CASSLEGQGAGGRYYEQYF. The DNA of the CDR3 is TGCGCCAGCAGCTTGGAGGGACAGGGGGCTGGGGGGAGATACTACGAGCAGTACTTC.

The rearrangement joins TRBV19 to TRBJ2-3; D remains unclear. CDR3 length: 16 residues. Germline V gene lookup returns CDR1 LNHDA and CDR2 SQIVND (reference sequence). V shed 3 bases and J shed 1 base, with 14 bases lying between them. CDR3 region: CASSMRTLRGTDTQYF. CDR3 DNA: TGTGCCAGTAGTATGAGAACTCTAAGAGGCACAGATACGCAGTATTTT. Filled out from reference TRBV19 and TRBJ2-3, the complete variable domain reads DGGITQSPKYLFRKEGQNVTLSCEQNLNHDAMYWYRQDPGQGLRLIYYSQIVNDFQKGDIAEGYSVSREKKESFPLTVTSAQKNPTAFYLCASSMRTLRGTDTQYFGPGTRLTVL.

The chain uses TRBV18 and TRBJ2-2; D not certain. CDR1 is KGHSH, CDR2 LQKENI, per germline. The CDR3 runs 17 residues. Trimming took 0 bases from V and 4 from J, leaving 15 bases between them. CDR3 amino acids: CASSPPFGQVRTGELFF. CDR3 in DNA: TGTGCCAGCTCACCACCGTTCGGTCAGGTCCGCACCGGGGAGCTGTTTTTT.

The chain links TRBV2 to TRBJ2-5; D might be TRBD1 (6 bases). Germline assignment: CDR1 SNHLY and CDR2 FYNNEI. V was clipped by 6 bases and J by 1 base, with 12 bases between them. The CDR3 has 14 amino acids. This CDR3 reads CASRRTVTQETQYF. The CDR3 region has the DNA TGTGCCAGCAGGCGGACAGTAACCCAAGAGACCCAGTACTTC.

This sequence joins TRBV30 and TRBJ1-6; weak D call: TRBD1 (5 bases). The germline CDR1 and CDR2 sequences are GTSNPN and SVGIG (reference sequence). The CDR3 runs to 14 residues. V lost 4 bases, J lost 10 bases, and 17 bases lay in between. The CDR3 here is CAWTALGGESPLHF. CDR3 coding DNA: TGTGCCTGGACCGCGCTGGGGGGGGAATCACCCCTCCACTTT. The variable domain in full, completed from reference TRBV30 and TRBJ1-6, reads SQTIHQWPATLVQPVGSPLSLECTVEGTSNPNLYWYRQAAGRGLQLLFYSVGIGQISSEVPQNLSASRPQDRQFILSSKKLLLSDSGFYLCAWTALGGESPLHFGNGTRLTVT.

This chain uses TRBV7-2 with TRBJ1-3; D ambiguous. This CDR3 has 15 residues. The V and J ends lost 0 bases and 1 base respectively, with 7 bases between them. Germline V CDR1 and CDR2: SGHTA, FQGNSA. CDR3 region: CASSLAAQSGNTIYF. CDR3 coding DNA: TGTGCCAGCAGCTTAGCCGCGCAATCTGGAAACACCATATATTTT.

The genes are TRBV5-1 and TRBJ2-7; 7 positions match TRBD2. Germline lookup yields CDR1 SGHRS and CDR2 YFSETQ. This CDR3 contains 15 residues. The ends lost 0 bases at V and 0 bases at J; junction bases unmatched: 3. The CDR3 region is CASSLGGGDSYEQYF. DNA for the CDR3: TGCGCCAGCAGCTTGGGCGGGGGAGACTCCTACGAGCAGTACTTC.

The chain is built from TRBV5-4 and TRBJ1-5; D is uncertain. This CDR3 contains 12 residues. From germline, CDR1 is SGHNT and CDR2 YYREEE (reference sequence). Deletions cut 1 base from V and 8 bases from J, with 7 bases between. CDR3 sequence: CASSLPGKPQHF. The CDR3, as DNA: TGTGCCAGCAGCTTGCCGGGGAAGCCCCAGCATTTT. Complete variable domain (other parts from reference TRBV5-4 and TRBJ1-5): ETGVTQSPTHLIKTRGQQVTLRCSSQSGHNTVSWYQQALGQGPQFIFQYYREEENGRGNFPPRFSGLQFPNYSSELNVNALELDDSALYLCASSLPGKPQHFGDGTRLSIL.

The chain employs TRBV27 and TRBJ2-7; 7 bases fit TRBD1. In germline, CDR1 is MNHEY, CDR2 SMNVEV (reference sequence). The CDR3 loop spans 13 amino acids. V gave up 3 bases and J gave up 8 bases; unmatched junction bases: 7. CDR3 protein: CASSFPGTAQQYF. The CDR3 bases are TGTGCCAGCAGTTTCCCTGGGACAGCACAGCAGTACTTC.

The chain has TRBV27 and TRBJ2-3, with D perhaps matching TRBD1 (6 bases). The germline V gene encodes CDR1 MNHEY and CDR2 SMNVEV (reference sequence). The CDR3 runs 17 residues. V was cut by 7 bases and J by 8 bases, with 28 bases left in between. CDR3 DNA sequence: TGTGCCAGCACACCTCGCAGGGGCCGCGAGATAGGAGGTACGCAGTATTTT. Amino acids: CASTPRRGREIGGTQYF.

The CDR3 region is CASSGAGGLPYNEQFF. CDR3 in DNA: TGTGCCAGCAGCGGGGCGGGAGGGCTCCCCTACAATGAGCAGTTCTTC. This chain links TRBV7-8 with TRBJ2-1; 9 bases agree with TRBD2. Germline V gene data show CDR1 as SGHVS and CDR2 as FQNEAQ. The V and J ends lost 5 bases and 2 bases, in that order; junction bases with no gene match: 7. CDR3 length: 16 amino acids. The full variable domain, rest sourced from reference TRBV7-8 and TRBJ2-1, is GAGVSQSPRYKVAKRGQDVALRCDPISGHVSLFWYQQALGQGPEFLTYFQNEAQLDKSGLPSDRFFAERPEGSVSTLKIQRTQQEDSAVYLCASSGAGGLPYNEQFFGPGTRLTVL.

As DNA, the CDR3 is TGTGCCAGCAGTTTGACTGGGGGGGACACTGAAGCTTTCTTT. Protein sequence: CASSLTGGDTEAFF. The V gene is TRBV27, the J gene TRBJ1-1; a possible D gene is TRBD1 (5 bases). The germline V and J ends were trimmed by 3 bases and 3 bases, with 11 bases remaining between them. Germline V gene lookup returns CDR1 MNHEY and CDR2 SMNVEV (reference sequence). The CDR3 length is 14 residues.

The V call is TRBV6-5, the J call TRBJ1-2; no clear D. The CDR3 loop spans 14 amino acids. The V end lost 4 bases, the J end lost 4 bases, and 13 bases lay between the germline ends. Per germline, CDR1 MNHEY and CDR2 SVGAGI. The CDR3 sequence is CASSSFEGSYGYTF. The DNA for the CDR3 is TGTGCCAGCAGTTCGTTTGAGGGAAGCTATGGCTACACCTTC.

In this sample, this clone turned up a few times. The chain joins TRBV5-4 to TRBJ1-4; perhaps TRBD1 as D (5 bases). CDR3 size: 17 residues. Germline V lookup: CDR1 SGHNT, CDR2 YYREEE (reference sequence). V was trimmed by 0 bases and J by 3 bases, leaving 15 bases between them. The CDR3 DNA sequence: TGTGCCAGCAGCTTGGCGGGACCCCGGGGGGCTAATGAAAAACTGTTTTTT. It encodes CASSLAGPRGANEKLFF.

The V call is TRBV6-1, the J call TRBJ1-1; D might be TRBD1 (5 bases). The CDR3 covers 14 residues. Germline V lookup: CDR1 MNHNS, CDR2 SASEGT. The V gene lost 6 bases and the J gene lost 4 bases, with 15 bases spanning the gap. CDR3 sequence: CASRKTGLGTEAFF. For the CDR3, the DNA is TGTGCCAGCAGGAAAACAGGCTTGGGCACTGAAGCTTTCTTT.

V is TRBV4-1 and J is TRBJ2-7, with 9 bases aligning to TRBD2. The CDR3 is 16 amino acids. The germline V gene has CDR1 MGHRA and CDR2 YSYEKL. V was pared by 0 bases and J by 2 bases, with 5 bases of the junction left unmatched. The CDR3 DNA follows: TGCGCCAGCAGCCAAGAGGCTAGCGGGGCGACCTACGAGCAGTACTTC. Protein product: CASSQEASGATYEQYF.